This TCR beta chain was sequenced in a study of molecular identifiers for immune sequencing clone quantification. The CDR3 covers 15 residues. V dropped 0 bases and J dropped 4 bases, with 12 bases sitting between them. Looked up from germline, CDR1 is MGHRA and CDR2 is YSYEKL. TCRdb re-called the PCR reads through MiXCR, storing one row per CDR3 protein. Of roughly 320,000 distinct CDR3 sequences listed, 24% are singletons. Naive CD8 T cells were sorted as CD8+CD4-CCR7+CD45RA+. This clonotype has more than one count but fewer than ten. The gene calls are TRBV4-1 and TRBJ1-1; D is unclear. Sequenced sample: naive CD8+ T cells from blood, with Jurkat cell RNA spiked in. The sample's subset: FACS-sorted CD8+CD4-CCR7+CD45RA+ naive T cells. The receptor was derived from a human donor in good health. Some libraries in this study had Jurkat cell RNA spiked in. The CDR3 nucleotides are TGCGCCAGCAGCCAAGACTCGGGGTTGTTCACTGAAGCTTTCTTT. It encodes CASSQDSGLFTEAFF.